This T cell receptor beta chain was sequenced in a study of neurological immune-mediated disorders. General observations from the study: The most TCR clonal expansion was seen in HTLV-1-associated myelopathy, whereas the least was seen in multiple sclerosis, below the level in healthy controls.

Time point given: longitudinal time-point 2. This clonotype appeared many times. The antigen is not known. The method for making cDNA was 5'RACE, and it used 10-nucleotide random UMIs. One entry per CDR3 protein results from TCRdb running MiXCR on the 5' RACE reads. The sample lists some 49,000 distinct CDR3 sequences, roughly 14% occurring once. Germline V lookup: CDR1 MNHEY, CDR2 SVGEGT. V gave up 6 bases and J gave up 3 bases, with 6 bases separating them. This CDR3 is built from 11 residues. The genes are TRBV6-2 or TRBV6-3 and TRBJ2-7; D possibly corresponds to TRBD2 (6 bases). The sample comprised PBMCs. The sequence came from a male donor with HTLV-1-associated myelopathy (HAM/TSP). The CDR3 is CASRGLYEQYF. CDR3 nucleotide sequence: TGTGCCAGCAGGGGACTCTACGAGCAGTACTTC.